This TCR beta chain was captured by sequencing in a study of cytomegalovirus exposure and HLA in healthy donors. Study at large: Most donors, around 81% of over 350 genotyped, fell in the Caucasian-associated ancestry cluster.

PCR used 60 Vbeta primers and 13 Jbeta primers. Data came from immunoSEQ multiplex PCR; TCRdb stores just in-frame clones and leaves some out. The sample has 100,000 to 150,000 clones, around 80% seen once. In its sample, this clone was seen a few times. The antigen remains undetermined. Study-level results: Earlier results showed most TCR beta V segments being productive about 87% or about 30% of the time. Among the most significant clusters, several appeared linked to common viral pathogens in a later analysis. The records held CMV serostatus as the only immune exposure information.

V shed 4 bases, J shed 5 bases, and the junction held 17 bases outside the gene matches. This CDR3 comprises 18 residues. Germline V gene sequence: CDR1 MGHDK, CDR2 SYGVNS. This chain links TRBV25-1 with TRBJ1-1; the match to TRBD1 covers 9 bases. Sequencing was performed on PBMCs. The receptor was derived from a man aged 25 to 40 in good health and CMV-seronegative. CDR3 coding DNA: TGTGCCAGCAGTGGTACCGGGGACAGGGTCCGGTGGTTGACTGAAGCTTTCTTT. This translates into CASSGTGDRVRWLTEAFF.